A selection of T cell receptor beta chains follows, all from one sample in a study of blood T cell repertoires in COVID-19. Clones were sequenced by immunoSEQ multiplex PCR, and TCRdb holds only the in-frame ones, with some missing. The table shows under 250,000 clones, with nearly 95% occurring only once. Specimen: peripheral blood. All receptors come from a man aged 30-40 years with COVID-19, enrolled during active disease. Both conserved end residues are part of each CDR3. A D gene is named only where the DNA matches it firmly. Rows give clone size only sometimes, using once, few, many, or a class for an expanded clone.

>NA|TRBJ2-3|13|TRBV5-1|NA
CASSNGNTDTQYF
TGCGCCAGCAGTAACGGGAACACAGATACGCAGTATTTT
>NA|TRBJ2-7|15|TRBV19|TRBD2
CASSRTGTSGLEQYF
TGTGCCAGTAGTAGAACCGGGACTAGCGGCTTAGAGCAGTACTTC
>NA|TRBJ1-5|15|TRBV2|NA
CASSYRVVSNQPQHF
TGTGCCAGCAGTTACAGGGTGGTTAGCAATCAGCCCCAGCATTTT
>NA|TRBJ2-7|14|TRBV5-1|NA
CASSLGPTNWEQYF
TGCGCCAGCAGCTTGGGACCGACAAATTGGGAGCAGTACTTC
>NA|TRBJ1-5|16|TRBV13|NA
CASSLGRGQFNQPQHF
TGTGCCAGCAGCTTAGGCCGCGGGCAGTTCAATCAGCCCCAGCATTTT
>NA|TRBJ1-2|13|TRBV6-4|NA
CASSDSGRLGYTF
TGTGCCAGCAGTGACTCGGGCAGGCTTGGCTACACCTTC
>NA|TRBJ1-2|16|TRBV11-2|TRBD1
CASSPPGQRSSNGYTF
TGTGCCAGCAGCCCGCCGGGACAGAGATCGAGCAATGGCTACACCTTC
>NA|TRBJ1-2|12|TRBV23-1|NA
CASSRQVNGYTF
TGCGCCAGCAGTCGGCAGGTCAATGGCTACACCTTC
>NA|TRBJ2-1|15|TRBV6-5|TRBD2
CASRQSGGAANEQFF
TGTGCCAGCAGACAAAGCGGGGGGGCGGCCAATGAGCAGTTCTTC
>NA|TRBJ2-7|16|TRBV7-9|TRBD2
CASSLGTSGGVYEQYF
TGTGCCAGCAGCTTAGGGACTAGCGGGGGAGTCTACGAGCAGTACTTC
>few|TRBJ2-2|14|TRBV4-2|TRBD1
CASRGQGKTGELFF
TGTGCCAGCAGGGGACAGGGGAAAACCGGGGAGCTGTTTTTT
>NA|TRBJ1-2|13|TRBV5-1|NA
CASSLGPLEGYTF
TGCGCCAGCAGCTTGGGTCCCCTCGAGGGCTACACCTTC
>once|TRBJ2-1|15|TRBV7-6|NA
CASSLEAVAYNEQFF
TGTGCCAGCAGCTTAGAAGCGGTAGCCTACAATGAGCAGTTCTTC
>NA|TRBJ1-3|16|TRBV5-4|NA
CASSPVGGTSGNTIYF
TGTGCCAGCAGCCCGGTGGGAGGGACCTCTGGAAACACCATATATTTT
>NA|TRBJ2-7|16|TRBV27|TRBD1
CASSLNSRGLVYEQYF
TGTGCCAGCAGTTTAAATTCCAGGGGGCTTGTCTACGAGCAGTACTTC
>NA|TRBJ1-5|16|TRBV6-8|NA
CASIPRRGVSNQPQHF
TGTGCCAGCATCCCACGGCGGGGTGTCAGCAATCAGCCCCAGCATTTT
>NA|TRBJ1-6|14|TRBV19|NA
CASKGGQGRSPLHF
TGTGCCAGTAAAGGAGGGCAGGGCCGTTCACCCCTCCACTTT
>NA|TRBJ1-1|13|TRBV10-3|NA
CAVLQGAGTEAFF
TGTGCCGTATTACAGGGTGCGGGCACTGAAGCTTTCTTT
>NA|TRBJ2-2|16|TRBV9|TRBD1
CASSAGQGIGTGELFF
TGTGCCAGCAGCGCAGGACAGGGGATAGGCACCGGGGAGCTGTTTTTT
>NA|TRBJ1-3|14|TRBV29-1|NA
CSATDGNSGNTIYF
TGCAGCGCCACGGACGGGAACTCTGGAAACACCATATATTTT
>NA|TRBJ1-5|13|TRBV6-6|NA
CASSPVLMQPQHF
TGTGCCAGCAGTCCTGTGTTAATGCAGCCCCAGCATTTT
>once|TRBJ2-1|18|TRBV5-1|NA
CASSLAPRQVPIYNEQFF
TGCGCCAGCAGCTTGGCCCCGCGGCAAGTCCCGATCTACAATGAGCAGTTCTTC
>NA|TRBJ2-3|15|TRBV6-5|NA
CASSYLRGTADTQYF
TGTGCCAGCAGTTACCTAAGGGGGACCGCAGATACGCAGTATTTT
>NA|TRBJ1-6|16|TRBV5-4|NA
CASSARGRTYNSPLHF
TGTGCCAGCAGCGCCAGGGGAAGGACCTATAATTCACCCCTCCACTTT
>NA|TRBJ2-5|13|TRBV6-5|NA
CASSAGFRETQYF
TGTGCCAGCAGCGCAGGGTTTCGGGAGACCCAGTACTTC
>once|TRBJ2-1|18|TRBV5-1|TRBD2
CASSSYTTSGGAGNEQFF
TGCGCCAGCAGCTCGTACACTACTAGCGGGGGAGCCGGGAATGAGCAGTTCTTC
>NA|TRBJ1-4|18|TRBV18|TRBD1
CASSPSLAQTGVVEKLFF
TGTGCCAGCTCACCATCTTTGGCCCAGACAGGGGTTGTTGAAAAACTGTTTTTT